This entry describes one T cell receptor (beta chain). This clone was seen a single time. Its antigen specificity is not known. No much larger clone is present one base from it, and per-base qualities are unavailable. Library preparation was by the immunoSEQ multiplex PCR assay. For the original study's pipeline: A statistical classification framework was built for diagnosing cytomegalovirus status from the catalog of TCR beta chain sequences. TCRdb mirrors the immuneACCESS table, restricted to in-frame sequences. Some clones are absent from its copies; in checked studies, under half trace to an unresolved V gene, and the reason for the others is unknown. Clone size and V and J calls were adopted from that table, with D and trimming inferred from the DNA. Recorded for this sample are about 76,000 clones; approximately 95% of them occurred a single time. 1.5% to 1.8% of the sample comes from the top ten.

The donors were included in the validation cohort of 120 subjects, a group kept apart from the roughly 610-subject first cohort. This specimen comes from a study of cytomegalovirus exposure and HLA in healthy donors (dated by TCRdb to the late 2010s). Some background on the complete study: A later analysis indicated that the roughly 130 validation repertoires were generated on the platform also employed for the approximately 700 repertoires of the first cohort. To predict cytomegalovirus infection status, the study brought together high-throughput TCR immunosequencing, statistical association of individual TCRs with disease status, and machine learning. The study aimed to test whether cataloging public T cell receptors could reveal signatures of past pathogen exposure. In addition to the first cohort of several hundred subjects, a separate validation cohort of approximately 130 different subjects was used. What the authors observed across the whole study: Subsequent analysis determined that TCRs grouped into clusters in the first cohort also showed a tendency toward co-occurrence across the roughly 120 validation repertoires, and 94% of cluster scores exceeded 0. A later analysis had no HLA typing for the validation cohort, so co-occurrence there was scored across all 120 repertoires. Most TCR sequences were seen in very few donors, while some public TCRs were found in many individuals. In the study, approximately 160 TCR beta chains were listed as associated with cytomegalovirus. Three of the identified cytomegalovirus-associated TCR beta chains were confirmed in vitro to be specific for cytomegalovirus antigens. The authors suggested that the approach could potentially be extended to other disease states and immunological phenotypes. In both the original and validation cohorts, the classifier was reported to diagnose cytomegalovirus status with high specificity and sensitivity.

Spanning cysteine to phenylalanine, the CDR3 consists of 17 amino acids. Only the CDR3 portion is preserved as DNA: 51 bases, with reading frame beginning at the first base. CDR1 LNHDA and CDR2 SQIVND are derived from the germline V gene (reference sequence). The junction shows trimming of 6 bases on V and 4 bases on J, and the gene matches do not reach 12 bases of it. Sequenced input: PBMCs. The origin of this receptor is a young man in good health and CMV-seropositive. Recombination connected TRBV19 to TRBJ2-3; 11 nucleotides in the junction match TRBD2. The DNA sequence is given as TGTGCCAGTAGCCGACTAGCGGGATCCCTTGGGGCAGATACGCAGTATTTT. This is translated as CASSRLAGSLGADTQYF.